A single sample is the source of the 9 T cell receptor beta chains below, sequenced in a study of identical twins. TCRdb called the 5' RACE reads again in MiXCR, with one record for every CDR3 protein. The repertoire holds under 900,000 distinct CDR3 sequences, with approximately 13% as singletons. This sample was shared with a second study, whose subject was yellow fever vaccine responses in identical twins.

The source material was PBMCs. The receptor source for this set is a woman aged 18-29 years in good health.

The CDR3 protein is CGVGGNEQFF. The CDR3 coding sequence is TGCGGGGTGGGAGGGAATGAGCAGTTCTTC. The chain recombines TRBV20-1 with TRBJ2-1; 7 nucleotides agree with TRBD2. CDR3 length: 10 amino acids. Germline V CDR1 and CDR2: DFQATT, SNEGSKA (reference sequence).

This sequence joins TRBV29-1 and TRBJ2-2; TRBD1 is a possible D gene (5 bases). CDR1 is SQVTM and CDR2 is ANQGSEA in the germline V gene. The CDR3 runs to 13 residues. With 4 bases removed from V and 4 bases from J, the gap between germline ends came to 10 bases. The CDR3 here is CSVVQGPTGELFF. For the CDR3, the DNA is TGCAGCGTTGTTCAGGGCCCCACCGGGGAGCTGTTTTTT.

This clonotype came up a few times. This chain links TRBV27 with TRBJ2-3; maybe TRBD2 (6 bases). The CDR3 has 15 amino acids. V was clipped by 4 bases and J by 4 bases, with 15 bases between them. Looked up from germline, CDR1 is MNHEY and CDR2 is SMNVEV (reference sequence). This CDR3 is CASSSSGRNADTQYF. CDR3 coding DNA: TGTGCCAGCAGTTCGTCCGGGAGAAATGCAGATACGCAGTATTTT.

This clonotype has more than one count but fewer than ten. The chain links TRBV5-1 to TRBJ2-2; no reliable D call. V lost 2 bases, J lost 0 bases, and 11 bases lay in between. CDR3 size: 16 residues. Germline V gene data show CDR1 as SGHRS and CDR2 as YFSETQ. The CDR3 is CASSFSAQTNTGELFF. The DNA for the CDR3 is TGCGCCAGCAGCTTTAGTGCGCAGACGAACACCGGGGAGCTGTTTTTT.

This clonotype was observed a few times. The chain is built from TRBV20-1 and TRBJ2-7; D is undetermined. There are 11 residues in the CDR3. The germline gives CDR1 DFQATT, CDR2 SNEGSKA (reference sequence). Trimming removed 4 bases at V and 0 bases at J, with 4 bases between. CDR3 loop: CSATPSYEQYV. The CDR3 DNA reads TGCAGTGCTACCCCCTCCTACGAGCAGTACGTC.

This clonotype appeared many times. The V call is TRBV28, the J call TRBJ2-3; D uncertain. From germline, CDR1 is MDHEN and CDR2 SYDVKM. Trimming cost V 5 bases and J 0 bases, with 6 bases left between them. The CDR3 extends over 13 amino acids. The DNA for the CDR3 is TGTGCCAGCAGTCACGCGAGCACAGATACGCAGTATTTT. This gives the protein CASSHASTDTQYF.

This clonotype was seen a handful of times. V is TRBV18 and J is TRBJ2-7; D is uncertain. The V gene lost 0 bases and the J gene lost 0 bases, with 18 bases spanning the gap. The CDR3 contains 18 residues. The germline V gene has CDR1 KGHSH and CDR2 LQKENI. In nucleotides, the CDR3 is TGTGCCAGCTCACCACCCCGCGCGTCCCAGCTGAGCTCCTACGAGCAGTACTTC. It specifies CASSPPRASQLSSYEQYF.

In this sample, this clonotype turned up a few times. The V and J genes are TRBV7-2 and TRBJ2-5, with 7 bases fitting TRBD2. With V trimmed by 2 bases and J by 2 bases, 8 bases remained unmatched. Per germline, CDR1 SGHTA and CDR2 FQGNSA. The CDR3 contains 16 residues. This CDR3 reads CASSLLGGGWQETQYF. The DNA of the CDR3 is TGTGCCAGCAGCTTACTGGGGGGGGGATGGCAAGAGACCCAGTACTTC.

The rearrangement joins TRBV3-1 to TRBJ1-1, with D hard to call. Trimming removed 6 bases at V and 6 bases at J, with 17 bases between. The CDR3 sequence is 14 residues long. Germline CDR1 and CDR2: LGHDT and YNNKEL (reference sequence). The DNA for the CDR3 is TGTGCCAGCAGTGACACCGGCTCACGGGCTGAAGCTTTCTTT. This translates into CASSDTGSRAEAFF.